What follows are 2 T cell receptor beta chains derived from one specimen sequenced in a study of T-cell reconstitution after alpha-beta-depleted transplantation in children (dated by TCRdb to about 2016). This specimen's treatment or condition label, per the study, means: allogeneic hematopoietic cell transplantation with graft depleted of TCRalphabeta T cells and CD19 B cells. Receptor libraries were prepared by PCR. Sequenced using an Illumina HiSeq 2500. TCR library preparation used molecular barcoding, with unique molecular identifiers applied to normalize quantification of the TCRbeta repertoire. Through fastp at Q25 and MiXCR, TCRdb rebuilt clones from the public reads, retaining in-frame beta chains. CDR3 protein sequences are deduplicated, and each keeps its most common genes and DNA. The sample table contains just over 950,000 distinct CDR3 sequences; only one count was recorded for less than 30% of them. Jointly, the top ten make up roughly 28% of the sample.

Sequencing was performed on PBMCs, mostly from graft donor cells, taken 360 days after TCRalphabeta/CD19-depleted stem cell transplant. Source of these receptors: a boy under three years old who had a stem cell transplant for SCID, so the T cells may come from the graft donor.

J is TRBJ2-2 and V is TRBV20-1, with D possibly being TRBD1 (6 bases). Germline CDR1 reads DFQATT; CDR2 reads SNEGSKA (reference sequence). The CDR3 sequence is 14 residues long. Trimming took off 6 bases at V and 6 bases at J, with 17 bases between the two ends. CDR3 sequence reads: CSARTEQGAGELFF. The CDR3 nucleotides read TGCAGTGCCAGAACGGAACAGGGAGCCGGGGAGCTGTTTTTT.

This chain joins TRBV6-5 and TRBJ1-3, with D unclear. Germline V lookup: CDR1 MNHEY, CDR2 SVGAGI. The CDR3 totals 15 residues. Deletions cut 2 bases from V and 2 bases from J, with 10 bases between. The CDR3 protein is CASSYQDRPGNTIYF. CDR3 nucleotides: TGTGCCAGCAGTTACCAGGATCGACCTGGAAACACCATATATTTT.